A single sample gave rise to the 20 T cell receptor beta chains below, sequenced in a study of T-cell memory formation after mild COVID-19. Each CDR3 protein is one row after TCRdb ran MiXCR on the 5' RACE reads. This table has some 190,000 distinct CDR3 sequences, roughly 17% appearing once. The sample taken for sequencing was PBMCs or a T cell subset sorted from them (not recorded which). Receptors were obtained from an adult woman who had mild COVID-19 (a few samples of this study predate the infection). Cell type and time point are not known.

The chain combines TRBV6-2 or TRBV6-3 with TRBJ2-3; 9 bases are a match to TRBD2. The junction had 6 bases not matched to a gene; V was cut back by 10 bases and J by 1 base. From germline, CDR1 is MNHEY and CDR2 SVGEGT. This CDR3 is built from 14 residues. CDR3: CATLTSGRTDTQYF. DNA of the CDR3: TGTGCCACCCTTACTAGCGGGCGCACAGATACGCAGTATTTT.

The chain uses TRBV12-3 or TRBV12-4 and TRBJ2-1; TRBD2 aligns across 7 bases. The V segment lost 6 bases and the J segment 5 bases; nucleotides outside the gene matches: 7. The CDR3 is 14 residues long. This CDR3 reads CASRQTSSHNEQFF. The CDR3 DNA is TGTGCCAGCAGACAGACTAGCAGCCACAATGAGCAGTTCTTC.

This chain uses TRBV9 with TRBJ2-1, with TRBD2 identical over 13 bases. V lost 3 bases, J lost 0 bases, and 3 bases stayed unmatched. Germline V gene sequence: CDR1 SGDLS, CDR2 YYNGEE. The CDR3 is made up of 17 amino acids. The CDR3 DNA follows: TGTGCCAGCAGCGCCCGACTAGCGGGAGGCTCCTACAATGAGCAGTTCTTC. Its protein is CASSARLAGGSYNEQFF.

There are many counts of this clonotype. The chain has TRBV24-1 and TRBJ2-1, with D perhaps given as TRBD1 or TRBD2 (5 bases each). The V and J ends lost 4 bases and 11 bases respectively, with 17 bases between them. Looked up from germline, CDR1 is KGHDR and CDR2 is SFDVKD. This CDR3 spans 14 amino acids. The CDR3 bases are TGTGCCACCAGTGACCGAGGGAACCGGGACCAGCAGTTCTTC. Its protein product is CATSDRGNRDQQFF.

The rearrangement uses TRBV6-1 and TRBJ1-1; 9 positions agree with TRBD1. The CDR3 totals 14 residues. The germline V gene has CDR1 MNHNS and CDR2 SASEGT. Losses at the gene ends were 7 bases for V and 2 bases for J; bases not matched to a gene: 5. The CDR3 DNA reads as TGTGCCAGCAATTGGGACAGGGCCAACACTGAAGCTTTCTTT. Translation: CASNWDRANTEAFF.

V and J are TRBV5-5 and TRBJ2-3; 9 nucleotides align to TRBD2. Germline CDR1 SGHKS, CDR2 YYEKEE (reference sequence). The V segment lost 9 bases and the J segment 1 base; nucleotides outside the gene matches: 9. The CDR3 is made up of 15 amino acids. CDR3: CATRRLAGGTDTQYF. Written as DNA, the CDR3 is TGTGCCACCAGGAGATTAGCGGGGGGCACAGATACGCAGTATTTT. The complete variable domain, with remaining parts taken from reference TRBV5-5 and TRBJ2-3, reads DAGVTQSPTHLIKTRGQQVTLRCSPISGHKSVSWYQQVLGQGPQFIFQYYEKEERGRGNFPDRFSARQFPNYSSELNVNALLLGDSALYLCATRRLAGGTDTQYFGPGTRLTVL.

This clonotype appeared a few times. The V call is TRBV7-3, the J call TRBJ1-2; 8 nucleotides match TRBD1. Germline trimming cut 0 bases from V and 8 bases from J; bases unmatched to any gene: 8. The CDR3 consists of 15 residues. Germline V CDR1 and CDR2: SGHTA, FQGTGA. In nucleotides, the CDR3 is TGTGCCAGCAGCTTAACGGCCGGCAGGGGGCACGGCTACACCTTC. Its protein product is CASSLTAGRGHGYTF.

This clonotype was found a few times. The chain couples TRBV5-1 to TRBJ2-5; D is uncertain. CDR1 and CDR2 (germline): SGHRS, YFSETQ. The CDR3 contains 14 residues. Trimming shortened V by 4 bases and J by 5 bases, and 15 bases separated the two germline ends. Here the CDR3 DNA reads TGCGCCAGCAGCGTTGGCTTGTCCGGGGAGACCCAGTACTTC. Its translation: CASSVGLSGETQYF.

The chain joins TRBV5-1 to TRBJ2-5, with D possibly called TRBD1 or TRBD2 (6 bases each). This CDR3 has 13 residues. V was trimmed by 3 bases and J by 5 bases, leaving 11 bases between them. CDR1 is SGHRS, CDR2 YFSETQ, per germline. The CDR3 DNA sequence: TGCGCCAGCAGCTATGGGGGGCCTGAGACCCAGTACTTC. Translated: CASSYGGPETQYF.

CDR3 bases: TGTGCCAGCAGCCAACGACTAGCGGGTTGGGATGAGCAGTTCTTC. Translated: CASSQRLAGWDEQFF. V and J are TRBV4-2 and TRBJ2-1, with 10 bases fitting TRBD2. V shed 2 bases, J shed 8 bases, and the junction held 6 bases outside the gene matches. CDR1 and CDR2 from the germline V gene are LGHNA and YNFKEQ. The CDR3 runs 15 residues.

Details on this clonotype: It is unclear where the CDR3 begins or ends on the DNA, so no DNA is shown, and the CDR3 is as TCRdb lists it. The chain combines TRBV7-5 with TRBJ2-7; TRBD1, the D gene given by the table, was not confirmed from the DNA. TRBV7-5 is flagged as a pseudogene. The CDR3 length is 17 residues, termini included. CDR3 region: CISVPEAPPGPPYEQYF.

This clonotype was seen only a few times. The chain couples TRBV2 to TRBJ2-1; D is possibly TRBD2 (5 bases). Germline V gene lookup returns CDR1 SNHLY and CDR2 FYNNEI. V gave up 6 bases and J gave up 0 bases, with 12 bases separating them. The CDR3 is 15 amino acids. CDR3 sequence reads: CASRDGEPSYNEQFF. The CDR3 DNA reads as TGTGCCAGCAGAGACGGGGAACCCTCCTACAATGAGCAGTTCTTC.

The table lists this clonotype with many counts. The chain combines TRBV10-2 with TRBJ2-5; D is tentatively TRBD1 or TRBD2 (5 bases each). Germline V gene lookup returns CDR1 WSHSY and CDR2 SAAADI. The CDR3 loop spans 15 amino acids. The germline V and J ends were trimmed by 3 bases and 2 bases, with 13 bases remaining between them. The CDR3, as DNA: TGCGCCAGCAGTGAAACGGGGACGGCACAAGAGACCCAGTACTTC. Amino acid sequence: CASSETGTAQETQYF.

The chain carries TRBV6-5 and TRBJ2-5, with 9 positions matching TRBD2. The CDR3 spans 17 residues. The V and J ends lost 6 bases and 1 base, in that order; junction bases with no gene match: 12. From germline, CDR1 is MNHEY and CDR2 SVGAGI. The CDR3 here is CASSQNGAGGPQETQYF. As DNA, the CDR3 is TGTGCCAGCAGCCAGAACGGGGCGGGGGGGCCCCAAGAGACCCAGTACTTC.

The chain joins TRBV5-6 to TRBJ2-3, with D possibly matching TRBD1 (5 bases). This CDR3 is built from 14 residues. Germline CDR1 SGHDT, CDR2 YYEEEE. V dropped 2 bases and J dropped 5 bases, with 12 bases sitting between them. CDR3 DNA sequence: TGTGCCAGCAGCTTCCAGGGAATTGGAGATACGCAGTATTTT. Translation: CASSFQGIGDTQYF.

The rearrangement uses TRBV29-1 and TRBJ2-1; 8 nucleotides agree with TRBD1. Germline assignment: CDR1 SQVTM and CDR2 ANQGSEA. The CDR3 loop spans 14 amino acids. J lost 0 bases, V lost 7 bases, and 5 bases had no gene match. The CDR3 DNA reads TGCAGCGCGGGACAGGCCAGCTCCTACAATGAGCAGTTCTTC. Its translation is CSAGQASSYNEQFF.

The CDR3 bases are TGTGCCAGCAGCTTAGATCTGGCAGGGGGCTCGGAGACCCAGTACTTC. It translates to CASSLDLAGGSETQYF. The gene calls are TRBV11-3 and TRBJ2-5, with 8 bases matching TRBD1. The CDR3 totals 16 residues. The germline gives CDR1 SGHNT, CDR2 YENEEA. J gave up 5 bases and V 0 bases, and 8 bases lay outside the gene matches. Together with reference TRBV11-3 and TRBJ2-5, the CDR3 gives the full variable domain: EAGVVQSPRYKIIEKKQPVAFWCNPISGHNTLYWYLQNLGQGPELLIRYENEEAVDDSQLPKDRFSAERLKGVDSTLKIQPAELGDSAVYLCASSLDLAGGSETQYFGPGTRLLVL.

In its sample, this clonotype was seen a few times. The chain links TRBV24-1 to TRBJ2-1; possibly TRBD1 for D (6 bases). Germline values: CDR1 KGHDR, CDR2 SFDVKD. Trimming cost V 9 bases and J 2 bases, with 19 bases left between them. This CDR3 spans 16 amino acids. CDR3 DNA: TGTGCCACCTTCGAAGGTCCAGGGGCCACCTACAATGAGCAGTTCTTC. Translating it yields CATFEGPGATYNEQFF.

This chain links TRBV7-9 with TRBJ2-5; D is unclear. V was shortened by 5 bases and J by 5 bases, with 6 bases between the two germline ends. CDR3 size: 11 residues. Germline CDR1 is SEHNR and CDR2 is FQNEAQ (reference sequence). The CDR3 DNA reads TGTGCCAGCAGCGCCCGGGAGACCCAGTACTTC. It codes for CASSARETQYF.

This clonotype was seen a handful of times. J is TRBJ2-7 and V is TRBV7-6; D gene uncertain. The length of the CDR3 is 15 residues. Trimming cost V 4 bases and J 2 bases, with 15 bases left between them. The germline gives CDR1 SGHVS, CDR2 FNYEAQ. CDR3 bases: TGTGCCAGCAGCTCGATAGACCCGAGCCCCTACGAGCAGTACTTC. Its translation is CASSSIDPSPYEQYF.